The text below deals with one T cell receptor beta chain. Assay used: immunoSEQ multiplex PCR; TCRdb lists only in-frame clones, some missing. The table shows 200,000 to 250,000 clones, with under 90% occurring only once. CDR1 LGHNA and CDR2 YSLEER come from the germline V gene. The CDR3 loop spans 15 amino acids. Trimming removed 1 base from V and 3 bases from J; junction bases left unmatched: 3. The entry originates in a study of blood T cell repertoires in COVID-19. The rearrangement joins TRBV4-3 to TRBJ2-1; 7 bases line up with TRBD2. Sample: peripheral blood. The receptor's source is a woman aged 55-70 years who had recovered from COVID-19. CDR3 DNA: TGCGCCAGCAGCCAAGCGGGACTACTCTACAATGAGCAGTTCTTC. Translated: CASSQAGLLYNEQFF.